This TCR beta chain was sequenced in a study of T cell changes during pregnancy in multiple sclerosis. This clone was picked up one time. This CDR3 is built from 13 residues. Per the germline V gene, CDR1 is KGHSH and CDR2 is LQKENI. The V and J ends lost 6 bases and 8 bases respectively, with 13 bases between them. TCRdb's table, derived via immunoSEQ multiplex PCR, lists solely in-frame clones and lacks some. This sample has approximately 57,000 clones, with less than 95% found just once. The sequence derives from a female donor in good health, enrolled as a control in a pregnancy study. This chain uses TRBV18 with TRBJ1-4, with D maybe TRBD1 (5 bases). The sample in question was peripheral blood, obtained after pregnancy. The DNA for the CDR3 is TGTGCCAGCTCTCACGGGGGGGAAGAAAAACTGTTTTTT. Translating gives CASSHGGEEKLFF.